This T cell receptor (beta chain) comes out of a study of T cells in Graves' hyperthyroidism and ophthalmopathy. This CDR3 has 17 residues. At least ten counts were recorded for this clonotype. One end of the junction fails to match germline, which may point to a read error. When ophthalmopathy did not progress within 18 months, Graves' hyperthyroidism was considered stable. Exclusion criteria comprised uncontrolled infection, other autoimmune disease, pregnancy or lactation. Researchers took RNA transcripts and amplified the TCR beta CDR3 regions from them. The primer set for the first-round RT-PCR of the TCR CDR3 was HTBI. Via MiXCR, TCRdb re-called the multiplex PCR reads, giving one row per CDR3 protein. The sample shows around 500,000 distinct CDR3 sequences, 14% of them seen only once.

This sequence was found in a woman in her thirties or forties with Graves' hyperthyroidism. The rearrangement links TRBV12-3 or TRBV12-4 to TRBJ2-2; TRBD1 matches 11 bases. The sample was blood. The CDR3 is CASSLGQGAERTGELFF. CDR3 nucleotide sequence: TGTGCCAGCAGCTTAGGACAGGGGGCCGAGAGGACCGGGGAGCTGTTTTTT.